The clone carrying this T cell receptor (beta chain) showed up just a few times. Antigen: not known. This sample is drawn from a study of neoadjuvant anti-PD-1 for oral cavity cancer. Study outcomes and limitations: Higher pretreatment blood Treg/Th17 ratios correlated with higher pretreatment blood and lower post-treatment tumor TCRbeta clonality.

Time point noted: after neoadjuvant nivolumab, at surgical resection. Stage II-IVA oral cavity squamous cell carcinoma was new and untreated by systemic or radiation therapy. Assay: immunoSEQ multiplex PCR; the TCRdb copy retains only in-frame clones and omits some. The table has thousands of clones, about 81% seen once; the top ten hold around 4%. Losses at the gene ends were 6 bases for V and 0 bases for J; bases not matched to a gene: 5. The CDR3 is 15 amino acids. The germline V gene encodes CDR1 MGHDK and CDR2 SYGVNS. The sequence derives from a person aged 35-79 years with oral cavity squamous cell carcinoma. This chain joins TRBV25-1 and TRBJ1-5; 7 bases are shared with TRBD1. The material was PBMCs, obtained after nivolumab (anti-PD-1) treatment. CDR3 sequence reads: CASRGGTASNQPQHF. The CDR3 region has the DNA TGTGCCAGCAGGGGGGGGACAGCTAGCAATCAGCCCCAGCATTTT.